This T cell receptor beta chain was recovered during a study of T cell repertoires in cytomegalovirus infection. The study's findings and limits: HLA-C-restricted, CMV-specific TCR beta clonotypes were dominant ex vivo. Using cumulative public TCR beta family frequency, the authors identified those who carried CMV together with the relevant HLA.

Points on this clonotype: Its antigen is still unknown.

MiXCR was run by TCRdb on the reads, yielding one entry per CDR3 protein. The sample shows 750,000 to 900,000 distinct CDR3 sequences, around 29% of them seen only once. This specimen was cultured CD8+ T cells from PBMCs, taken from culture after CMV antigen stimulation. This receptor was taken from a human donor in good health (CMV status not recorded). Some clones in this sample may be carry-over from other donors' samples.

In DNA, the CDR3 is TGTGCCAGTAATGGCGGGACAGGGGTTTATAGCAATCAGCCCCAGCATTTT. Its translation: CASNGGTGVYSNQPQHF. The genes are TRBV19 and TRBJ1-5, with 10 bases identical to TRBD1. Germline loops: CDR1 LNHDA, CDR2 SQIVND (reference sequence). The CDR3 loop spans 17 amino acids. V lost 7 bases to trimming and J lost 0 bases; unmatched junction nucleotides: 9. The full variable domain, rest sourced from reference TRBV19 and TRBJ1-5, is DGGITQSPKYLFRKEGQNVTLSCEQNLNHDAMYWYRQDPGQGLRLIYYSQIVNDFQKGDIAEGYSVSREKKESFPLTVTSAQKNPTAFYLCASNGGTGVYSNQPQHFGDGTRLSIL.